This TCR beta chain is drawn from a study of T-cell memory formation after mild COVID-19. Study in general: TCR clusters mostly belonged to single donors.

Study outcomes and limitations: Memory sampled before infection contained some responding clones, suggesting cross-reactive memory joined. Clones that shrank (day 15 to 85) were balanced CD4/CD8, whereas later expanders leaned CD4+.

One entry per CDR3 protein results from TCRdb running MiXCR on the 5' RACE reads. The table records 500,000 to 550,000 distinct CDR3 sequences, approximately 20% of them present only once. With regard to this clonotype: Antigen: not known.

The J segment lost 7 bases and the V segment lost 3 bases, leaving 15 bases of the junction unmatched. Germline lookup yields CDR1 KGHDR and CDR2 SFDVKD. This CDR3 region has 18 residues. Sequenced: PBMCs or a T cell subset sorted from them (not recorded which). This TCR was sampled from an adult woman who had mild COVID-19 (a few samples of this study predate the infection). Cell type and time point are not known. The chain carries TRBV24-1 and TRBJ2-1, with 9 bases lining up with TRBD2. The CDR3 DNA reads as TGTGCCACCAGTGATCCACCATCAGCGGGAGGTTTAGGGAATGAGCAGTTCTTC. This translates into CATSDPPSAGGLGNEQFF.